The text below deals with one TCR beta chain. The antigen this receptor binds is unknown. Base-call qualities are not available, and no considerably larger clone is one nucleotide away. Amplification of TRB CDR3 regions from genomic DNA was performed at survey-level depth using the immunoSEQ two-step multiplex PCR. To estimate template counts and remove amplification bias, each PCR was spiked with synthetic inline TR CDR3 controls covering all V-J pairings. Reads went through processing to reduce amplification and sequencing bias, and quantification was done against synthetic TR CDR3 analogs. In the paper's pipeline: Raw data were processed in ImmunoSEQ Analyzer, with out-of-frame sequences and CDR3s containing stop codons removed, and gene names were assigned according to IMGT nomenclature. Repertoire diversity was summarized as normalized Shannon entropy, defined as 1 minus Pielou's evenness. Two TRB sequences were counted as identical only if the two sequences had the same V gene, J gene and CDR3. Public PML clonotypes were CDR3s found in two or more PML-onset samples but not found earlier, in controls, or in public databases. Position-by-position CDR3 amino acid composition was analyzed in Skylign with the observed count method. Sourced from immuneACCESS, this table was stored by TCRdb with only in-frame sequences that have V and J called. A share of the clones is absent; for the studies checked, an unresolved V gene accounts for under half, and the remainder has no known explanation. D and trimming come from the DNA, and the V and J calls and clone size come from that table. This sample has around 30,000 clones in its table, and nearly 90% of those were observed once. Under 1.5% of the sample goes to the ten largest clones.

From its cysteine to its phenylalanine, the CDR3 spans 14 amino acids. Here the CDR3 DNA is all that survives: 42 bases in frame from base 1. Unmatched junction bases come to 6, with V trimmed by 3 bases and J by 5 bases. In the germline V gene, CDR1 corresponds to SGDLS and CDR2 to YYNGEE. These data come from a study of multiple sclerosis patients with progressive multifocal leukoencephalopathy (dated by TCRdb to the late 2010s). Background for the entire study: Peripheral T and B cells were examined in MS patients who developed PML (4 under natalizumab, 1 after alemtuzumab) and in treated patients who did not develop PML. From before therapy, through 6 and 12 months, up to PML onset, two natalizumab-treated patients who later developed PML were tracked longitudinally. The goal was to find JC virus-specific or public T-cell expansions that arose at the time of PML onset.

The sample's time point label, decoded: 12 to 13 months of natalizumab therapy. What the treatment or condition label conveys for this sample: on natalizumab therapy at sampling. Five MS patients treated with natalizumab who did not develop PML were sampled longitudinally as controls. All listed patients had previously received interferon beta, and all PML patients were female. Blood samples at T1 and T2 were obtained at 6 and 12 months of natalizumab therapy, respectively. Ficoll-Hypaque density gradient centrifugation was used to isolate peripheral blood mononuclear cells. Study-wide conclusions, independent of this receptor: Because the cohort was small and descriptive, it remained unclear whether the findings reflect JC virus infection or general immunocompromise. TRB clones above 0.5% frequency appeared only in PML patients, but expanded clones at PML onset were already present before and during natalizumab therapy. Only peripheral blood was analyzed, although cerebrospinal fluid or brain lymphocytes might be more informative for natalizumab-associated PML. Most PML patients had lower normalized Shannon entropy, suggesting less diverse TRB repertoires, while values in the natalizumab-treated controls sat near 1. At the time PML developed, no common TRBV or TRBJ gene usage or preferential TRBV-TRBJ pairings were detected.

This chain joins TRBV9 to TRBJ2-5; 8 nucleotides in the junction match TRBD1. The input for sequencing was PBMCs, taken from a patient treated with natalizumab. The TCR sequence derives from a human donor with multiple sclerosis. The CDR3 has the sequence CASSAWTGSETQYF. The DNA is TGTGCCAGCAGCGCCTGGACAGGGTCGGAGACCCAGTACTTC. Here the CDR3 is joined to the reference TRBV9 and TRBJ2-5 genes, and the full variable domain is: DSGVTQTPKHLITATGQRVTLRCSPRSGDLSVYWYQQSLDQGLQFLIQYYNGEERAKGNILERFSAQQFPDLHSELNLSSLELGDSALYFCASSAWTGSETQYFGPGTRLLVL.